A single sample gave rise to the 17 T cell receptor beta chains below, sequenced in a study of radiation and T cells in renal cell carcinoma. Time point: baseline pretreatment blood. Treatment specified: 15 Gy SBRT to primary tumor, nephrectomy 4 weeks later. The protocol was immunoSEQ multiplex PCR, while the TCRdb copy is restricted to in-frame clones and leaves out a portion. The sample has 120,000 to 150,000 clones; about 87% are singletons. The sample was blood, taken from a patient whose treatment included radiotherapy and nephrectomy. The receptors come from a woman aged 65 to 85 with renal cell carcinoma.

Comments on this clone: An end of the junction differs from the germline gene, which may be a read error. The rearrangement uses TRBV6-5 and TRBJ2-2; 8 bases match TRBD1. This CDR3 contains 15 residues. Germline loops: CDR1 MNHEY, CDR2 SVGAGI. DNA of the CDR3: TGTGCCAGCAGAACGGACAGGGCAAACACCGGGGAGCTGGTTTTT. Its protein product is CASRTDRANTGELVF.

V usage is TRBV23-1 and J usage is TRBJ1-4; perhaps TRBD1 as D (5 bases). TRBV23-1 is an open reading frame, and its role is uncertain. This CDR3 has 17 residues. The V end was cut by 3 bases, the J end by 0 bases, with 14 bases between. As DNA, the CDR3 is TGCGCCAGCAGTCACAAAATGGGGACGGCAACTAATGAAAAACTGTTTTTT. This sequence encodes CASSHKMGTATNEKLFF.

This sequence joins TRBV5-6 and TRBJ2-5, with 7 bases that match TRBD2. Germline lookup yields CDR1 SGHDT and CDR2 YYEEEE. The J segment lost 5 bases and the V segment lost 4 bases, leaving 5 bases of the junction unmatched. The CDR3 runs 13 residues. CDR3 in amino acids: CASSPRTSETQYF. As DNA, the CDR3 is TGTGCCAGCAGCCCGAGGACTAGTGAGACCCAGTACTTC.

This clone was seen a single time. The genes are TRBV6-1 and TRBJ2-3, with D perhaps matching TRBD1 or TRBD2 (6 bases each). Trimming took off 1 base at V and 4 bases at J, with 9 bases between the two ends. Germline CDR1 MNHNS, CDR2 SASEGT. This CDR3 spans 14 amino acids. The CDR3 DNA is TGTGCCAGCAGTGAAGTGGGGGGCCCAGATACGCAGTATTTT. Protein: CASSEVGGPDTQYF.

The chain is built from TRBV5-1 and TRBJ2-3, with D tentatively TRBD1 (5 bases). Trimming shortened V by 1 base and J by 3 bases, and 15 bases separated the two germline ends. This CDR3 region has 16 residues. Germline V gene sequence: CDR1 SGHRS, CDR2 YFSETQ. Here the CDR3 reads CASSLSLGVVTDTQYF. The CDR3 DNA follows: TGCGCCAGCAGCTTGAGCTTAGGGGTTGTGACAGATACGCAGTATTTT. The full variable domain, its missing parts supplied by reference TRBV5-1 and TRBJ2-3, is KAGVTQTPRYLIKTRGQQVTLSCSPISGHRSVSWYQQTPGQGLQFLFEYFSETQRNKGNFPGRFSGRQFSNSRSEMNVSTLELGDSALYLCASSLSLGVVTDTQYFGPGTRLTVL.

The J gene is TRBJ1-2, the V gene TRBV9, with D possibly matching TRBD1 (6 bases). This CDR3 is built from 15 residues. V lost 2 bases, J lost 0 bases, and 11 bases lay in between. Germline CDR1 is SGDLS and CDR2 is YYNGEE. The CDR3 loop is CASSVEGVANYGYTF. CDR3 DNA sequence: TGTGCCAGCAGCGTGGAGGGGGTAGCTAACTATGGCTACACCTTC.

This chain links TRBV7-2 with TRBJ2-5; the match to TRBD2 covers 10 bases. The CDR3 length is 18 residues. The germline V gene encodes CDR1 SGHTA and CDR2 FQGNSA. J lost 3 bases, V lost 1 base, and 11 bases had no gene match. CDR3 coding DNA: TGTGCCAGCAGCTTAGGTAGCGGGGGGCTTGCGCCGAAAGAGACCCAGTACTTC. This gives the protein CASSLGSGGLAPKETQYF.

The CDR3 reads CAWSALNTGELFF. The CDR3 nucleotides are TGTGCCTGGAGTGCACTGAACACCGGGGAGCTGTTTTTT. The chain combines TRBV30 with TRBJ2-2; D is uncertain. V was clipped by 1 base and J by 1 base, with 4 bases between them. The CDR3 sequence is 13 residues long. Germline V gene lookup returns CDR1 GTSNPN and CDR2 SVGIG (reference sequence).

V is TRBV5-1 and J is TRBJ2-1; TRBD2 matches 13 bases. The ends lost 4 bases at V and 5 bases at J; junction bases unmatched: 3. The CDR3 has 15 residues. The germline V gene has CDR1 SGHRS and CDR2 YFSETQ. The CDR3 DNA reads as TGCGCCAGCAGCCCAGGACTAGCGGGGGACAATGAGCAGTTCTTC. This translates into CASSPGLAGDNEQFF.

The chain uses TRBV11-1 and TRBJ1-6; 9 bases are a match to TRBD1. The germline CDR1 and CDR2 sequences are SGHAT and FQDESV (reference sequence). J lost 8 bases, V lost 5 bases, and 4 bases had no gene match. The CDR3 runs to 14 residues. CDR3 nucleotide sequence: TGTGCCAGCAGCCTTCGGACAGGGGATTCACCCCTCCACTTT. Amino acids: CASSLRTGDSPLHF. Supplemented by reference TRBV11-1 and TRBJ1-6, the full variable domain reads EAEVAQSPRYKITEKSQAVAFWCDPISGHATLYWYRQILGQGPELLVQFQDESVVDDSQLPKDRFSAERLKGVDSTLKIQPAELGDSAMYLCASSLRTGDSPLHFGNGTRLTVT.

The chain is built from TRBV9 and TRBJ1-6; D not certain. Germline-derived CDR1 and CDR2 are SGDLS and YYNGEE. V lost 0 bases to trimming and J lost 0 bases, with 16 bases between them. CDR3 length: 19 residues. The CDR3 sequence is CASSVGEGLVSSYNSPLHF. CDR3 bases: TGTGCCAGCAGCGTAGGTGAAGGTTTGGTGAGCTCCTATAATTCACCCCTCCACTTT.

CDR3 loop: CASIGTAYQPQHF. The CDR3 DNA reads as TGTGCCAGCATCGGGACCGCCTATCAGCCCCAGCATTTT. This chain joins TRBV6-1 and TRBJ1-5; a weak D match, TRBD1 (5 bases). Germline values: CDR1 MNHNS, CDR2 SASEGT. V lost 7 bases and J lost 5, with 12 bases in between. The CDR3 loop spans 13 amino acids.

This clone was counted a single time. This chain joins TRBV4-1 and TRBJ1-1; D unclear. CDR1 is MGHRA and CDR2 is YSYEKL in the germline V gene. Trimming shortened V by 0 bases and J by 8 bases, and 7 bases separated the two germline ends. The CDR3 length is 12 residues. The CDR3 DNA is TGCGCCAGCAGCCAAGAGGGGTGGGAAGCTTTCTTT. Amino acids: CASSQEGWEAFF.

The chain combines TRBV2 with TRBJ2-7; 9 bases align to TRBD1. The V gene end was trimmed by 7 bases and the J gene end by 3 bases; junction bases not matched to a gene: 10. Germline CDR1 and CDR2: SNHLY and FYNNEI. The CDR3 extends over 15 amino acids. DNA for the CDR3: TGTGCCAGCATTCTGGGCGGGACAGGGTTCTACGAGCAGTACTTC. It specifies CASILGGTGFYEQYF.

The V and J genes are TRBV5-8 and TRBJ1-5, with 11 bases matching TRBD1. V gave up 4 bases and J gave up 0 bases; unmatched junction bases: 9. This CDR3 spans 18 amino acids. Per germline, CDR1 SGHTS and CDR2 YDEGEE. CDR3 nucleotide sequence: TGTGCCAGCAGCATGGACAGGGGGCGCATCACTAGCAATCAGCCCCAGCATTTT. This sequence encodes CASSMDRGRITSNQPQHF. The full variable domain, its missing parts supplied by reference TRBV5-8 and TRBJ1-5, is EAGVTQSPTHLIKTRGQQATLRCSPISGHTSVYWYQQALGLGLQFLLWYDEGEERNRGNFPPRFSGRQFPNYSSELNVNALELEDSALYLCASSMDRGRITSNQPQHFGDGTRLSIL.

V and J are TRBV28 and TRBJ2-5; the D gene is possibly TRBD2 (5 bases). CDR3 length: 14 residues. The V gene lost 5 bases and the J gene lost 5 bases, with 15 bases spanning the gap. CDR1 is MDHEN, CDR2 SYDVKM, per germline. For the CDR3, the DNA is TGTGCCAGCAGTGACCGGGGAAGAGGGGAGACCCAGTACTTC. Protein: CASSDRGRGETQYF.

This clone was observed once. This chain uses TRBV29-1 with TRBJ1-2; D not resolved. This CDR3 comprises 9 residues. V was pared by 2 bases and J by 9 bases, with 4 bases between. CDR1 and CDR2 from the germline V gene are SQVTM and ANQGSEA. The CDR3 loop is CSVERSYTF. CDR3 bases: TGCAGCGTTGAAAGGAGCTACACCTTC.